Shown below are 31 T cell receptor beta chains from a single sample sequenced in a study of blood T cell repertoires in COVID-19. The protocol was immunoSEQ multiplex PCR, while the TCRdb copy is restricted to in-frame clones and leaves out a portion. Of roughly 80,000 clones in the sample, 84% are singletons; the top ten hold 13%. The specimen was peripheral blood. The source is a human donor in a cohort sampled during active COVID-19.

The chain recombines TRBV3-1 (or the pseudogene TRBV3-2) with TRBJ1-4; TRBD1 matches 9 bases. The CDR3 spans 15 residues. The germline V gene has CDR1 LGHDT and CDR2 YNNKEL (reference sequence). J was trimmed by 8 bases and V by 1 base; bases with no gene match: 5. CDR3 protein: CASSQGGQGTEKLFF. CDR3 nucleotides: TGTGCCAGCAGCCAAGGAGGACAGGGGACGGAAAAACTGTTTTTT.

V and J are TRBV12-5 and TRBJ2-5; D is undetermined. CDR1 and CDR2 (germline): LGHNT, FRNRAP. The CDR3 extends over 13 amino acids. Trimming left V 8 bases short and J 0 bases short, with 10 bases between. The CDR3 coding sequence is TGTGCTAGTCAGCAGGCTAACCAAGAGACCCAGTACTTC. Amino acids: CASQQANQETQYF.

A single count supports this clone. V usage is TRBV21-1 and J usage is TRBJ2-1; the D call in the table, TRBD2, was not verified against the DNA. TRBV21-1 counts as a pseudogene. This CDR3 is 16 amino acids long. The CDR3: CASSKSRLAGYNEQFF. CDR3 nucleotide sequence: TGTGCCAGCAGCAAAAGTCGACTAGCGGGCTACAATGAGCAGTTCTTC.

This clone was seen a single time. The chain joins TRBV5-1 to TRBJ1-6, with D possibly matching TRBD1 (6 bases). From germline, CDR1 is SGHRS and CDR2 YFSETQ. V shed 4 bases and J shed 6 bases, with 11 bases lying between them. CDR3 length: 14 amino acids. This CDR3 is CASSTGQLNSPLHF. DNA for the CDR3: TGCGCCAGCAGCACAGGACAGCTTAATTCACCCCTCCACTTT.

The CDR3 coding sequence is TGTGCCAGCAGAGACACATACGAGCAGTACTTC. Translating gives CASRDTYEQYF. The chain employs TRBV2 and TRBJ2-7; D gene ambiguous. This CDR3 has 11 amino acids. The V and J ends lost 6 bases and 4 bases respectively, with 7 bases between them. Germline CDR1 is SNHLY and CDR2 is FYNNEI.

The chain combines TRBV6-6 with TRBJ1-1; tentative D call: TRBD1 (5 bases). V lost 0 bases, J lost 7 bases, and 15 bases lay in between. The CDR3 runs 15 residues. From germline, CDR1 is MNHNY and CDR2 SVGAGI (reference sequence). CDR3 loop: CASSYSKGRWSEAFF. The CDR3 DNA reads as TGTGCCAGCAGTTACTCGAAGGGGAGGTGGAGTGAAGCTTTCTTT.

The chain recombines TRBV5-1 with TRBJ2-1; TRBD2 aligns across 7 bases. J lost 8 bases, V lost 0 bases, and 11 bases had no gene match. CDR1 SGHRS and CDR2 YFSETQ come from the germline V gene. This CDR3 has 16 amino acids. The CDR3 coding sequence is TGCGCCAGCAGCTTGGAGGGGCTGACGGGGGGTCATGAGCAGTTCTTC. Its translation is CASSLEGLTGGHEQFF.

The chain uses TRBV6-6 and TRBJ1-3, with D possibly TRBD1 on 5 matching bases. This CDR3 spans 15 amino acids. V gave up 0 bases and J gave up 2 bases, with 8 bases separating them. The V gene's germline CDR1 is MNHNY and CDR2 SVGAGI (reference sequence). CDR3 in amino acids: CASSYSPTAGNTIYF. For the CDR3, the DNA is TGTGCCAGCAGTTACTCGCCGACAGCTGGAAACACCATATATTTT.

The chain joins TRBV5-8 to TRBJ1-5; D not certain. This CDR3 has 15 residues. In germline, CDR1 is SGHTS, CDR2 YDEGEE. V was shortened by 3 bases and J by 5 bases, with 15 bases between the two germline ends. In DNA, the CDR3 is TGTGCCAGCAGCTACGGGTTGCCCGCGGATCAGCCCCAGCATTTT. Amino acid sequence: CASSYGLPADQPQHF.

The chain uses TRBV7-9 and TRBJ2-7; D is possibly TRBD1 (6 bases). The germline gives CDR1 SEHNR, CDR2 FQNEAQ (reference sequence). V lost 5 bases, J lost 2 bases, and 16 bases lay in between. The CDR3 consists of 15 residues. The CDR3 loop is CASSTYSGTTYEQYF. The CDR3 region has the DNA TGTGCCAGCAGCACCTATTCCGGGACAACCTACGAGCAGTACTTC.

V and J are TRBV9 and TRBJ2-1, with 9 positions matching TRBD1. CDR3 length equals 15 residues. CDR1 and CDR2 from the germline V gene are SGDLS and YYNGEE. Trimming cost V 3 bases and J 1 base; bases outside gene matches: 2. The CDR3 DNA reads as TGTGCCAGCAGCGGGGGACAGGGATCCTACAATGAGCAGTTCTTC. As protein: CASSGGQGSYNEQFF. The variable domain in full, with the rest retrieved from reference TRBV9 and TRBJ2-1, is DSGVTQTPKHLITATGQRVTLRCSPRSGDLSVYWYQQSLDQGLQFLIQYYNGEERAKGNILERFSAQQFPDLHSELNLSSLELGDSALYFCASSGGQGSYNEQFFGPGTRLTVL.

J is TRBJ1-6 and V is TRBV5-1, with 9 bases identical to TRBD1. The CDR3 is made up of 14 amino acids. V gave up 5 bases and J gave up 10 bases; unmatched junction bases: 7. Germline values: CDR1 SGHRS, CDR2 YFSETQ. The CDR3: CASSSGTGLSPLHF. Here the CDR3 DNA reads TGCGCCAGCAGTTCCGGGACAGGGTTATCACCCCTCCACTTT.

The CDR3 DNA reads TGTGCCAGCAGTGGGGGGGGGAAAAATCAGCCCCAGCATTTT. It translates to CASSGGGKNQPQHF. V is TRBV2 and J is TRBJ1-5; weak D call: TRBD1 (5 bases). This CDR3 region has 14 residues. V was trimmed by 4 bases and J by 4 bases, leaving 11 bases between them. Per the germline V gene, CDR1 is SNHLY and CDR2 is FYNNEI.

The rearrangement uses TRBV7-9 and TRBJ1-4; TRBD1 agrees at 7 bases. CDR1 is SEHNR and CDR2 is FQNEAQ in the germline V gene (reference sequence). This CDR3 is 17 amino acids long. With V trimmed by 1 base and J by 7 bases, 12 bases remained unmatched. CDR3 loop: CASSLGVTGIEGEKLFF. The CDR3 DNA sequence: TGTGCCAGCAGCTTAGGGGTGACAGGGATTGAGGGTGAAAAACTGTTTTTT.

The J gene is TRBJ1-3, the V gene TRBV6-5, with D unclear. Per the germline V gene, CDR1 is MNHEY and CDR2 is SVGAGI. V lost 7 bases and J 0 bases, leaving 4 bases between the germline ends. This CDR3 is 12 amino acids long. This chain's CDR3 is CASTSSGNTIYF. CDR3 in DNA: TGTGCCAGCACCAGCTCTGGAAACACCATATATTTT.

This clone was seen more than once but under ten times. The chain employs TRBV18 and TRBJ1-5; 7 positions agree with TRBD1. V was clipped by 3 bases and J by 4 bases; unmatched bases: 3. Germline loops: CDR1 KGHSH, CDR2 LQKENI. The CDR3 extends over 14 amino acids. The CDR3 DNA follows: TGTGCCAGCTCACCGGGACAGAGTAATCAGCCCCAGCATTTT. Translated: CASSPGQSNQPQHF.

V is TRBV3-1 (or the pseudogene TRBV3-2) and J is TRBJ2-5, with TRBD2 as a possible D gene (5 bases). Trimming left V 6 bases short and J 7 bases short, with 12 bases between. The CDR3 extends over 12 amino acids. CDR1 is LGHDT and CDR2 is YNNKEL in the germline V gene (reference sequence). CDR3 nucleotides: TGTGCCAGCAGTCTGGGAGTCCGGACCCAGTACTTC. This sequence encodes CASSLGVRTQYF.

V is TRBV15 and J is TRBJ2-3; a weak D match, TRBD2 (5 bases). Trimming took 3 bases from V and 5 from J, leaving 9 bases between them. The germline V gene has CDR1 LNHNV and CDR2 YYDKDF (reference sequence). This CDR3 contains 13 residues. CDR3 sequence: CATSRDFQDTQYF. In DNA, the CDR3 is TGTGCCACCAGCAGGGACTTCCAAGATACGCAGTATTTT.

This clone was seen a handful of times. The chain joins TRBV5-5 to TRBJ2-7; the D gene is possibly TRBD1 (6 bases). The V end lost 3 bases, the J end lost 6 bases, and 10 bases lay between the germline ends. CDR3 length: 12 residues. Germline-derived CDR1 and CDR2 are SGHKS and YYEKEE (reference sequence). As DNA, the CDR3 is TGTGCCAGCAGCTCGGACAGTAGCGAGCAGTACTTC. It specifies CASSSDSSEQYF. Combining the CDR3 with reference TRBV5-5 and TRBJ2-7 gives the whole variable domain DAGVTQSPTHLIKTRGQQVTLRCSPISGHKSVSWYQQVLGQGPQFIFQYYEKEERGRGNFPDRFSARQFPNYSSELNVNALLLGDSALYLCASSSDSSEQYFGPGTRLTVT.

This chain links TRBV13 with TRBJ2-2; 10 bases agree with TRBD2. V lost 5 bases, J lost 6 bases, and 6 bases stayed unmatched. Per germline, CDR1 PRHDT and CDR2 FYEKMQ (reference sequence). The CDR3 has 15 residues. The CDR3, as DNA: TGTGCCAGCAGCGCTAGCGGGGGCCCCTCCGGGGAGCTGTTTTTT. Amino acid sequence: CASSASGGPSGELFF.

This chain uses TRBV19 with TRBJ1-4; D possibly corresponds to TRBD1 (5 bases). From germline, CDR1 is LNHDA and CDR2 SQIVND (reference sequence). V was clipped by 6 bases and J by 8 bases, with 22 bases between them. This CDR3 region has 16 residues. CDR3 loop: CASRGLIGAQGEKLFF. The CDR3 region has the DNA TGTGCCAGTAGGGGATTAATAGGGGCGCAAGGAGAAAAACTGTTTTTT.

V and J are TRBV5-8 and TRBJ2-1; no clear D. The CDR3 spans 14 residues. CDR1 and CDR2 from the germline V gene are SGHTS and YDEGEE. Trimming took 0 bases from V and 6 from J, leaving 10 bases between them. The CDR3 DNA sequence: TGTGCCAGCAGCTTGGCCGGGTTGGTCAATGAGCAGTTCTTC. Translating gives CASSLAGLVNEQFF. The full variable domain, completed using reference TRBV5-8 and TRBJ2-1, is EAGVTQSPTHLIKTRGQQATLRCSPISGHTSVYWYQQALGLGLQFLLWYDEGEERNRGNFPPRFSGRQFPNYSSELNVNALELEDSALYLCASSLAGLVNEQFFGPGTRLTVL.

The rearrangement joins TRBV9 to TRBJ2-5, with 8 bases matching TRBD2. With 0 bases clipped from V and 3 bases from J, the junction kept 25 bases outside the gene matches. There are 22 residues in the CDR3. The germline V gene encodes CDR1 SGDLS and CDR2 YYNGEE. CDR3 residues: CASSVGAPEGSRTSWEKETQYF. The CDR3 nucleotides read TGTGCCAGCAGCGTAGGGGCCCCGGAGGGGAGTAGGACTAGCTGGGAAAAAGAGACCCAGTACTTC.

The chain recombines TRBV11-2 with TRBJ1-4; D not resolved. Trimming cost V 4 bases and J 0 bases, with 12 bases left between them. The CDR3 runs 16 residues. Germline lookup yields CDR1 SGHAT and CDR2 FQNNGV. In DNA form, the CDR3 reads TGTGCCAGCAGCTCTAGAGCCCGATCAACTAATGAAAAACTGTTTTTT. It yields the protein CASSSRARSTNEKLFF. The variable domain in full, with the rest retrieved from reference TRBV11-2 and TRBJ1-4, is EAGVAQSPRYKIIEKRQSVAFWCNPISGHATLYWYQQILGQGPKLLIQFQNNGVVDDSQLPKDRFSAERLKGVDSTLKIQPAKLEDSAVYLCASSSRARSTNEKLFFGSGTQLSVL.

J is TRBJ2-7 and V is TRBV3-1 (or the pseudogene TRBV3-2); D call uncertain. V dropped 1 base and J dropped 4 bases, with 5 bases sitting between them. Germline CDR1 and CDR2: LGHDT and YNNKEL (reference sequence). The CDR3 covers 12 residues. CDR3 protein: CASSQARYEQYF. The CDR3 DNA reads TGTGCCAGCAGCCAAGCGAGATACGAGCAGTACTTC.

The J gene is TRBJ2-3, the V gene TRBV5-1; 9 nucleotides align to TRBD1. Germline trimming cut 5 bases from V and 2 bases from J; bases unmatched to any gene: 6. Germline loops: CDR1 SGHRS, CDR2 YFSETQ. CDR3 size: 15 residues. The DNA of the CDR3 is TGCGCCAGCAGAACCGGGACAGGGCCCACAGATACGCAGTATTTT. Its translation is CASRTGTGPTDTQYF.

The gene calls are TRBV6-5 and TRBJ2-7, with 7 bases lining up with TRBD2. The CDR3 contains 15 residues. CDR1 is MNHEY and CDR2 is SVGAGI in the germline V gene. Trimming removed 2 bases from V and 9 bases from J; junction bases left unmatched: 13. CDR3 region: CASSYRNPDTGGQYF. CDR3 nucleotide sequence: TGTGCCAGCAGTTACAGGAACCCAGATACGGGGGGGCAGTACTTC.

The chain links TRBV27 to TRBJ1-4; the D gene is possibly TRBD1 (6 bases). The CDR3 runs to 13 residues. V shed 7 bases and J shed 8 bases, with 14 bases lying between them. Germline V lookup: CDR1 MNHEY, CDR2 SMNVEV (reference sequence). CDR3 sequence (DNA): TGTGCCAGCATGAACAGGGCAAGAGAAAAACTGTTTTTT. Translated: CASMNRAREKLFF.

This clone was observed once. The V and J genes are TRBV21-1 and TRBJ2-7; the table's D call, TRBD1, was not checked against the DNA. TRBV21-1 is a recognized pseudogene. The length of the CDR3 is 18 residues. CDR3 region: CASIKVDGDRIGSYEQYF. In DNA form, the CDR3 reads TGTGCCAGCATTAAAGTAGATGGGGACAGGATTGGCTCCTACGAGCAGTACTTC.

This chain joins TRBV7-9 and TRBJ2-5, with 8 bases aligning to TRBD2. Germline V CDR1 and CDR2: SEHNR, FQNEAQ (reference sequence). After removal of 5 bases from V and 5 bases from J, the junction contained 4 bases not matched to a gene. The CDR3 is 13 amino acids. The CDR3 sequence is CASSRGGQETQYF. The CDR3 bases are TGTGCCAGCAGCCGGGGGGGCCAGGAGACCCAGTACTTC.

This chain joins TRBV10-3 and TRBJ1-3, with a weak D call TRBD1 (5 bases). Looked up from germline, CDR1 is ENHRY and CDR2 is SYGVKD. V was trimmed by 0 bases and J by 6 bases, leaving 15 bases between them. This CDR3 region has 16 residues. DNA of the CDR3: TGTGCCATCAGTGAGTCTAGTGAGAGGGGACTAAACACCATATATTTT. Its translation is CAISESSERGLNTIYF.